These 25 T cell receptor beta chains were sequenced from one sample in a study of human T cells and chemical hapten exposure. Time point reported: pre-sensitization, week 0. Treatment noted: therapeutic diphenylcyclopropenone sensitization with weekly scalp DPC. TCRdb analysed the RACE reads with MiXCR anew, one entry per CDR3 protein. The sample lists around 380,000 distinct CDR3 sequences, around 5% occurring once. This specimen consisted of whole blood, obtained in connection with sensitization to the hapten diphenylcyclopropenone (DPC). These receptors originate from a woman aged 18-29 years with alopecia areata. Some clones in this sample may be carry-over from other donors' samples.

With regard to this clonotype: A much larger clone lies a single base off, so this may be a read error. The rearrangement uses TRBV6-2 or TRBV6-3 and TRBJ2-2, with 7 bases matching TRBD1. The germline V gene has CDR1 MNHEY and CDR2 SVGEGT. The CDR3 is 17 residues long. Here the CDR3 DNA reads TGTGCCAGCAGTTCATATCGGGACAGATCGAACACCGGGGAGCTGCTTTTT. This codes for CASSSYRDRSNTGELLF.

This clonotype has ten or more counts. This sequence joins TRBV10-3 and TRBJ1-1; D is undetermined. CDR3 size: 12 residues. In germline, CDR1 is ENHRY, CDR2 SYGVKD. V lost 3 bases and J 5 bases, leaving 7 bases between the germline ends. CDR3 nucleotides: TGTGCCATCAGTGACCCGATGACTGAAGCTTTCTTT. Translated: CAISDPMTEAFF.

This clonotype was seen only a few times. This sequence joins TRBV7-2 and TRBJ1-1; 8 bases line up with TRBD1. Germline assignment: CDR1 SGHTA and CDR2 FQGNSA. J gave up 2 bases and V 2 bases, and 7 bases lay outside the gene matches. This CDR3 contains 16 residues. This chain's CDR3 is CASSLPGTGINTEAFF. CDR3 DNA sequence: TGTGCCAGCAGCTTACCGGGGACAGGCATTAACACTGAAGCTTTCTTT.

This chain joins TRBV6-5 and TRBJ2-3; 10 nucleotides match TRBD2. The CDR3 is made up of 16 amino acids. Germline V lookup: CDR1 MNHEY, CDR2 SVGAGI. The V segment lost 5 bases and the J segment 2 bases; nucleotides outside the gene matches: 7. The CDR3 here is CASSRLAGADTDTQYF. The CDR3, as DNA: TGTGCCAGCAGTCGGCTAGCGGGGGCCGACACAGATACGCAGTATTTT.

Only a few counts were recorded for this clonotype. The chain is built from TRBV18 and TRBJ1-1; D is perhaps TRBD1 (5 bases). The CDR3 is made up of 16 amino acids. Germline lookup yields CDR1 KGHSH and CDR2 LQKENI. The ends were cut back, 1 base at V and 0 bases at J, with 12 bases in the middle. The chain's CDR3 is CASSPQGLIMNTEAFF. Here the CDR3 DNA reads TGTGCCAGCTCACCACAGGGACTGATAATGAACACTGAAGCTTTCTTT.

The genes are TRBV7-2 and TRBJ2-5; possible D gene TRBD1, 5 bases. Trimming removed 3 bases from V and 2 bases from J, with 13 bases in between. Germline CDR1 reads SGHTA; CDR2 reads FQGNSA. The CDR3 length is 15 residues. CDR3 sequence (DNA): TGTGCCAGCAGCTTCCAGGGCCCGATACAAGAGACCCAGTACTTC. It yields the protein CASSFQGPIQETQYF.

In this sample, this clonotype turned up many times. The chain couples TRBV13 to TRBJ2-7; TRBD2 is a possible D gene (5 bases). V was pared by 1 base and J by 3 bases, with 16 bases between. Germline values: CDR1 PRHDT, CDR2 FYEKMQ (reference sequence). The CDR3 consists of 16 residues. CDR3 in DNA: TGTGCCAGCAGCTTAGTATCGAGGGAAATAGGCTACGAGCAGTACTTC. Its translation is CASSLVSREIGYEQYF.

This clonotype has a handful of counts. V usage is TRBV7-2 and J usage is TRBJ2-3, with 11 bases that match TRBD2. V lost 3 bases to trimming and J lost 2 bases; unmatched junction nucleotides: 16. The CDR3 runs 20 residues. Germline CDR1 is SGHTA and CDR2 is FQGNSA. The CDR3 DNA is TGTGCCAGCAGCTTTCGGGCTAGCGGGGGGCTCTCCCTCCTCACAGATACGCAGTATTTT. It encodes CASSFRASGGLSLLTDTQYF.

This clonotype was observed a handful of times. The chain uses TRBV6-6 and TRBJ2-5; tentatively, D is TRBD2 (5 bases). V lost 4 bases and J 4 bases, leaving 13 bases between the germline ends. CDR1 is MNHNY and CDR2 is SVGAGI in the germline V gene (reference sequence). The CDR3 length is 14 residues. DNA for the CDR3: TGTGCCAGCAGTTTATCAGTCCGGGGAGAGACCCAGTACTTC. It specifies CASSLSVRGETQYF.

In its sample, this clonotype was seen many times. The rearrangement joins TRBV29-1 to TRBJ2-3; no reliable D call. Germline V lookup: CDR1 SQVTM, CDR2 ANQGSEA. This CDR3 spans 11 amino acids. V was shortened by 2 bases and J by 7 bases, with 7 bases between the two germline ends. The chain's CDR3 is CSVEKGYTQYF. The CDR3 coding sequence is TGCAGCGTTGAAAAGGGATATACGCAGTATTTT.

This clonotype has at least ten counts. The chain is built from TRBV6-5 and TRBJ1-4; no clear D. In germline, CDR1 is MNHEY, CDR2 SVGAGI. This CDR3 is 15 amino acids long. V dropped 6 bases and J dropped 5 bases, with 16 bases sitting between them. CDR3: CASSSRHGFNEKLFF. CDR3 coding DNA: TGTGCCAGCAGCTCTCGCCACGGGTTCAATGAAAAACTGTTTTTT.

The J gene is TRBJ1-5, the V gene TRBV7-9; no reliable D call. V lost 10 bases to trimming and J lost 9 bases, with 19 bases between them. Looked up from germline, CDR1 is SEHNR and CDR2 is FQNEAQ (reference sequence). The CDR3 spans 13 residues. CDR3 amino acids: CAISSWGDSPQHF. As DNA, the CDR3 is TGTGCCATCTCTTCTTGGGGTGACTCGCCCCAGCATTTT.

This clonotype was recorded many times. V is TRBV6-5 and J is TRBJ2-1, with 8 positions matching TRBD1. CDR3 size: 14 residues. V shed 5 bases and J 6 bases; nucleotides not matched to a gene: 6. Germline values: CDR1 MNHEY, CDR2 SVGAGI. The CDR3 region is CASSPATGVNEQFF. The CDR3 bases are TGTGCCAGCAGTCCAGCGACAGGGGTCAATGAGCAGTTCTTC.

The rearrangement uses TRBV6-2 or TRBV6-3 and TRBJ1-5, with 7 nucleotides matching TRBD1. This CDR3 has 13 residues. Trimming at V came to 10 bases and at J to 7 bases, leaving 10 bases not matched to a gene. Germline V lookup: CDR1 MNHEY, CDR2 SVGEGT. In DNA form, the CDR3 reads TGTGCCACAGGGGGGCAGTTGAGGCAGCCCCAGCATTTT. It encodes CATGGQLRQPQHF.

This clonotype appeared many times. This chain joins TRBV7-9 and TRBJ2-7; 7 bases line up with TRBD1. CDR1 is SEHNR and CDR2 is FQNEAQ in the germline V gene (reference sequence). The CDR3 sequence is 13 residues long. Unmatched junction bases numbered 7, after V lost 3 bases and J lost 8 bases. The CDR3: CASSLGDRSKQYF. The CDR3 DNA follows: TGTGCCAGCAGCTTGGGGGACAGATCCAAGCAGTACTTC.

The table lists this clonotype with many counts. The chain couples TRBV12-3 or TRBV12-4 to TRBJ1-2; a possible D gene is TRBD1 (5 bases). Trimming took 6 bases from V and 2 from J, leaving 13 bases between them. This CDR3 is 14 amino acids long. CDR3 region: CASSLRRGNYGYTF. DNA for the CDR3: TGTGCCAGCAGCCTGAGGCGGGGGAACTATGGCTACACCTTC.

The sample holds many counts of this clonotype. The rearrangement links TRBV29-1 to TRBJ1-2; no reliable D call. Per the germline V gene, CDR1 is SQVTM and CDR2 is ANQGSEA. This CDR3 has 14 residues. V lost 5 bases and J lost 2, with 15 bases in between. CDR3 protein: CSVFLAGMNYGYTF. DNA for the CDR3: TGCAGCGTTTTCCTTGCGGGGATGAACTATGGCTACACCTTC.

This clonotype has only a few counts. The CDR3 sequence is CASSTATGLWYTEAFF. CDR3 nucleotide sequence: TGTGCCAGCAGTACCGCAACAGGACTCTGGTACACTGAAGCTTTCTTT. This rearrangement joins TRBV13 to TRBJ1-1; possible D gene TRBD1, 5 bases. V was clipped by 6 bases and J by 3 bases, with 20 bases between them. Germline V gene lookup returns CDR1 PRHDT and CDR2 FYEKMQ (reference sequence). The CDR3 runs 16 residues. Full variable domain (missing parts from reference TRBV13 and TRBJ1-1): AAGVIQSPRHLIKEKRETATLKCYPIPRHDTVYWYQQGPGQDPQFLISFYEKMQSDKGSIPDRFSAQQFSDYHSELNMSSLELGDSALYFCASSTATGLWYTEAFFGQGTRLTVV.

This clonotype has only a few counts. DNA for the CDR3: TGCGCCAGCAGCCTTTCCCCTCCTGGGACTAATGAAAAACTGTTTTTT. Residues: CASSLSPPGTNEKLFF. The chain joins TRBV4-1 to TRBJ1-4; D not certain. The CDR3 covers 16 residues. Trimming pared 4 bases from V and 2 bases from J, leaving 14 bases between. CDR1 MGHRA and CDR2 YSYEKL come from the germline V gene.

Many counts were recorded for this clonotype. CDR3 sequence (DNA): TGTGCCAGCAGCCCTCAGCGGGGGGGCACAGATACGCAGTATTTT. This encodes CASSPQRGGTDTQYF. The genes are TRBV7-9 and TRBJ2-3; TRBD2 matches at 9 bases. V was pared by 5 bases and J by 1 base, with 4 bases of the junction left unmatched. The CDR3 length is 15 residues. Germline CDR1 SEHNR, CDR2 FQNEAQ (reference sequence).

The chain uses TRBV4-3 and TRBJ2-7; D is possibly TRBD1 (6 bases). Per germline, CDR1 LGHNA and CDR2 YSLEER. The CDR3 has 17 residues. V was clipped by 0 bases and J by 0 bases, with 15 bases between them. CDR3 sequence (DNA): TGCGCCAGCAGCCAAGATTTCAGGACAGACTACTCCTACGAGCAGTACTTC. Its protein product is CASSQDFRTDYSYEQYF.

This clonotype has a single count. The chain recombines TRBV3-1 with TRBJ1-6; possibly TRBD1 for D (6 bases). This CDR3 region has 16 residues. Germline V gives CDR1 LGHDT, CDR2 YNNKEL (reference sequence). V lost 1 base to trimming and J lost 7 bases, with 14 bases between them. The CDR3: CASSQASGVRNSPLHF. For the CDR3, the DNA is TGTGCCAGCAGCCAAGCATCAGGGGTAAGGAATTCACCCCTCCACTTT.

On this clonotype itself: This clone may be a read error of a much larger clone one base away. V and J are TRBV9 and TRBJ2-2; 9 bases line up with TRBD1. Germline V gene lookup returns CDR1 SGDLS and CDR2 YYNGEE. This CDR3 comprises 16 residues. The chain's CDR3 is CASSLLSTGGTGVLFF. CDR3 nucleotides: TGTGCCAGCAGTCTCCTTTCCACAGGGGGCACCGGGGTGCTGTTTTTT.

This clonotype was seen ten or more times. The CDR3 sequence is CASTVQGASYTEAFF. The CDR3 DNA sequence: TGTGCCAGCACCGTCCAGGGGGCTTCGTACACTGAAGCTTTCTTT. This chain joins TRBV28 and TRBJ1-1; 8 positions agree with TRBD1. The CDR3 runs to 15 residues. J was trimmed by 3 bases and V by 7 bases; bases with no gene match: 10. Germline CDR1 MDHEN, CDR2 SYDVKM.

This clonotype has ten or more counts. The rearrangement uses TRBV25-1 and TRBJ2-3; D gene unclear. CDR1 MGHDK and CDR2 SYGVNS come from the germline V gene. CDR3 length: 12 residues. V lost 4 bases and J 1 base, leaving 3 bases between the germline ends. The CDR3 nucleotides read TGTGCCAGCAGTGCCCGCACAGATACGCAGTATTTT. Its protein is CASSARTDTQYF.